The rows below give T cell receptor beta chains drawn from one sample of a study of cytomegalovirus exposure and HLA in healthy donors. Measured with immunoSEQ multiplex PCR; TCRdb has only the in-frame clones, and not every one. Among 110,000 or so clones listed, around 73% were seen once. The specimen was PBMCs. The receptors derive from a woman aged 30 to 39 in good health and CMV-seropositive. Both conserved end residues are part of each CDR3. D genes are given only for firm matches. Expanded clones get a size class; other rows say once, few or many, or leave the size out.

D: TRBD1
V: TRBV6-5
J: TRBJ2-2
size: -
DNA: TGTGCCAGCACCGAAGAGGACAGGGGGCTGCTGTTTTTT
CDR3: CASTEEDRGLLFF

D: TRBD1
V: TRBV10-1
J: TRBJ1-2
size: few
DNA: TGCGCCAGCAGAGGACAGGGGGCGCGTAACTATGGCTACACCTTC
CDR3: CASRGQGARNYGYTF

D: TRBD2
V: TRBV5-8
J: TRBJ2-3
size: -
DNA: TGTGCCAGCAGCACACGACTAGCGTCTAGCACAGATACGCAGTATTTT
CDR3: CASSTRLASSTDTQYF

D: -
V: TRBV18
J: TRBJ2-4
size: -
DNA: TGTGCCAGCTCACCGATGTCCAGGCAAGTAGAAAACATTCAGTACTTC
CDR3: CASSPMSRQVENIQYF

D: -
V: TRBV18
J: TRBJ1-5
size: -
DNA: TGTGCCAGCTCACCACTTCAGGGCTCTTATCAGCCCCAGCATTTT
CDR3: CASSPLQGSYQPQHF

D: -
V: TRBV19
J: TRBJ2-1
size: -
DNA: TGTGCCAGTAGTAAAACAAGAGGGAGAAGGGAAATTTGGAAGTTCTTC
CDR3: CASSKTRGRREIWKFF

D: -
V: TRBV10-3
J: TRBJ1-1
size: few
DNA: TGTGCCATCAGTGAAAGAGGGGGAGACACTGAAGCTTTCTTT
CDR3: CAISERGGDTEAFF

D: -
V: TRBV18
J: TRBJ2-5
size: once
DNA: TGTGCCAGCTCACCACCCAGCAGGGTGGTCCAGTACTTC
CDR3: CASSPPSRVVQYF

D: -
V: TRBV7-3
J: TRBJ1-2
size: -
DNA: TGTGCCAGCGGGTTCAGGGGAGAGAATGGCTACACCTTC
CDR3: CASGFRGENGYTF

D: -
V: TRBV4-2
J: TRBJ2-3
size: -
DNA: TGTGCCAGCAGCCCGACTCAGGGGGATACGCAGTATTTT
CDR3: CASSPTQGDTQYF

D: TRBD1
V: TRBV5-4
J: TRBJ2-7
size: -
DNA: TGTGCCAGCAGTCCAACGGGGACAGGTAGTTACGAGCAGTACTTC
CDR3: CASSPTGTGSYEQYF

D: -
V: TRBV4-1
J: TRBJ2-3
size: -
DNA: TGCGCCAGCAGCCAAGATTCGCAGGGCCCAGATACGCAGTATTTT
CDR3: CASSQDSQGPDTQYF

D: TRBD1
V: TRBV5-1
J: TRBJ2-4
size: -
DNA: TGCGCCAGCAGCGATGAGGGGGCCGGCATTCAGTACTTC
CDR3: CASSDEGAGIQYF

D: -
V: TRBV5-4
J: TRBJ2-1
size: -
DNA: TGTGCCAGCAGCCAAATGGGTCCCACAGGAAAGGGTGAGTTCTTC
CDR3: CASSQMGPTGKGEFF

D: TRBD1
V: TRBV6-1
J: TRBJ1-1
size: -
DNA: TGTGCCAGCAGCAACAGGGGGATGAACACTGAAGCTTTCTTT
CDR3: CASSNRGMNTEAFF

D: -
V: TRBV6-5
J: TRBJ1-4
size: once
DNA: TGTGCCAGCAGTACAGGGTCAGCTAATGAAAAACTGTTTTTT
CDR3: CASSTGSANEKLFF

D: TRBD1
V: TRBV4-1
J: TRBJ2-1
size: few
DNA: TGCGCCAGCAGCCAAGAAAAGGGGGCAACAAATGAGCAGTTCTTC
CDR3: CASSQEKGATNEQFF

D: TRBD2
V: TRBV4-1
J: TRBJ2-3
size: -
DNA: TGCGCCAGCAGCCAAGCTTTTGGGAGCGGGAGCGTCTGGGGTACGCAGTATTTT
CDR3: CASSQAFGSGSVWGTQYF

D: -
V: TRBV5-1
J: TRBJ1-3
size: -
DNA: TGCGCCAGCAGCTTGGGAAGGGGGTCTGGAAACACCATATATTTT
CDR3: CASSLGRGSGNTIYF

D: -
V: TRBV30
J: TRBJ1-2
size: -
DNA: TGTGCCTGGAGTGGTGGAGGGGCCCTTGGCTACACCTTC
CDR3: CAWSGGGALGYTF

D: -
V: TRBV19
J: TRBJ2-1
size: -
DNA: TGTGCCAGTAGTGCACCGGAGGGACAGTCCTACAATGAGCAGTTCTTC
CDR3: CASSAPEGQSYNEQFF

D: -
V: TRBV28
J: TRBJ1-2
size: -
DNA: TGTGCCAGCAGAGACACCCGCAATGACTATGGCTACACCTTC
CDR3: CASRDTRNDYGYTF

D: TRBD2
V: TRBV7-7
J: TRBJ2-5
size: -
DNA: TGTGCTAGCAGCTTATCAGCGGGAGAGGGGAGAGAGACCCAGTACTTC
CDR3: CASSLSAGEGRETQYF

D: -
V: TRBV6-6
J: TRBJ2-1
size: -
DNA: TGTGCCAGCAGTTCCGGGTCTACCTACAATGAGCAGTTCTTC
CDR3: CASSSGSTYNEQFF

D: -
V: TRBV5-1
J: TRBJ2-1
size: -
DNA: TGCGCCAGCAGCTCGGATAACCTCGGGGGCTACAATGAGCAGTTCTTC
CDR3: CASSSDNLGGYNEQFF

D: TRBD2
V: TRBV5-1
J: TRBJ2-2
size: -
DNA: TGCGCCAGCAGCCGACTAGCGGGATTCGGCGGGGAGCTGTTTTTT
CDR3: CASSRLAGFGGELFF

D: -
V: TRBV19
J: TRBJ1-5
size: -
DNA: TGTGCCAGTATGGAGGGGAATCAGCCCCAGCATTTT
CDR3: CASMEGNQPQHF

D: -
V: TRBV29-1
J: TRBJ2-5
size: -
DNA: TGCAGCGTTGAAGAGGGGGGTTTCTGGGGCGAGACCCAGTACTTC
CDR3: CSVEEGGFWGETQYF

D: TRBD1
V: TRBV6-1
J: TRBJ2-7
size: -
DNA: TGTGCCAGCAGTACCTGGACAGGGGAGGACCACGAGCAGTACTTC
CDR3: CASSTWTGEDHEQYF

D: -
V: TRBV6-6
J: TRBJ1-3
size: once
DNA: TGTGCCAGCTTACTACAGGCCCAAGGAAACACCATATATTTT
CDR3: CASLLQAQGNTIYF

D: TRBD1
V: TRBV11-3
J: TRBJ2-4
size: -
DNA: TGTGCCAGCAGCTCGCTGGACAGGCAGGAAAACATTCAGTACTTC
CDR3: CASSSLDRQENIQYF

D: -
V: TRBV28
J: TRBJ2-1
size: -
DNA: TGTGCCAGCAGTTCCAGCGAGGGATCCTACAATGAGCAGTTCTTC
CDR3: CASSSSEGSYNEQFF

D: -
V: TRBV19
J: TRBJ2-5
size: -
DNA: TGTGCCACCACGAACTATCAAGAGACCCAGTACTTC
CDR3: CATTNYQETQYF

D: -
V: TRBV7-9
J: TRBJ2-3
size: -
DNA: TGTGCCAGCAGCTTAGGGGCGCAGGTGGGCACAGATACGCAGTATTTT
CDR3: CASSLGAQVGTDTQYF

D: TRBD1
V: TRBV27
J: TRBJ1-2
size: few
DNA: TGTGCCAGCAGAGAAAGACAGGGAGGCTACTATGGCTACACCTTC
CDR3: CASRERQGGYYGYTF

D: TRBD2
V: TRBV11-2
J: TRBJ2-7
size: -
DNA: TGTGCCAGCAGCTCTTCCGGACTAGCGCTCTACGAGCAGTACTTC
CDR3: CASSSSGLALYEQYF

D: TRBD1
V: TRBV10-1
J: TRBJ1-2
size: -
DNA: TGCGCCAGCAGGCAGATGACAGGGACGAACGGCTACACCTTC
CDR3: CASRQMTGTNGYTF